Following are 8 T cell receptor beta chains from one sample sequenced in a study of OX40 agonist ivuxolimab in advanced cancers. TCRdb keeps only in-frame clones here, not all; method: immunoSEQ multiplex PCR. The sample has around 130,000 clones; 93% are singletons. Source: CD4+ or CD8+ T cells sorted from blood, taken in a trial of the OX40 agonist ivuxolimab. All receptors derive from an adult with an advanced solid tumor such as melanoma, head and neck, liver or kidney cancer.

The chain employs TRBV29-1 and TRBJ1-6, with TRBD1 as a possible D gene (5 bases). V lost 0 bases, J lost 10 bases, and 13 bases lay in between. Germline V gives CDR1 SQVTM, CDR2 ANQGSEA. The CDR3 is made up of 14 amino acids. CDR3 region: CSVEDREGGSPLHF. CDR3 coding DNA: TGCAGCGTTGAAGACAGGGAAGGAGGATCACCCCTCCACTTT.

This chain joins TRBV5-1 and TRBJ2-6; the D gene is possibly TRBD2 (5 bases). Germline V gene data show CDR1 as SGHRS and CDR2 as YFSETQ. This CDR3 comprises 15 residues. The V end lost 1 base, the J end lost 3 bases, and 8 bases lay between the germline ends. This CDR3 reads CASSLTGNGANVLTF. CDR3 nucleotides: TGCGCCAGCAGCTTGACCGGGAATGGGGCCAACGTCCTGACTTTC.

The rearrangement joins TRBV28 to TRBJ2-7; TRBD1 matches at 8 bases. The trim removed 5 bases at V and 3 bases at J, leaving 9 bases unmatched. Germline-derived CDR1 and CDR2 are MDHEN and SYDVKM. The CDR3 is 15 amino acids. In DNA form, the CDR3 reads TGTGCCAGCAGTCCCGGGACAGGTCCCCTCTACGAGCAGTACTTC. This gives the protein CASSPGTGPLYEQYF.

This chain connects TRBV29-1 to TRBJ1-2; no reliable D call. This CDR3 has 12 residues. Germline V gives CDR1 SQVTM, CDR2 ANQGSEA. Between the trimmed V and J ends, which lost 5 bases and 4 bases, there was a span of 11 bases. In DNA form, the CDR3 reads TGCAGCGTTACCACCGGGTCCTATGGCTACACCTTC. Protein sequence: CSVTTGSYGYTF.

CDR3 sequence reads: CASIRDRVSEQFF. The DNA of the CDR3 is TGTGCCAGCATTCGCGACAGGGTTAGTGAGCAGTTCTTC. V and J are TRBV6-6 and TRBJ2-1, with 7 bases aligning to TRBD1. Germline trimming cut 7 bases from V and 9 bases from J; bases unmatched to any gene: 9. The germline CDR1 and CDR2 sequences are MNHNY and SVGAGI (reference sequence). The CDR3 totals 13 residues.

This chain links TRBV2 with TRBJ2-3; D unclear. With 2 bases removed from V and 7 bases from J, the gap between germline ends came to 22 bases. Germline V lookup: CDR1 SNHLY, CDR2 FYNNEI. This CDR3 is built from 17 residues. The DNA for the CDR3 is TGTGCCAGCAGTGAAACGCACTTAGACGTGAGGTGGCATACGCAGTATTTT. As protein: CASSETHLDVRWHTQYF.

The chain uses TRBV5-1 and TRBJ2-1; the match to TRBD2 covers 10 bases. Germline V gene data show CDR1 as SGHRS and CDR2 as YFSETQ. Germline trimming cut 0 bases from V and 3 bases from J; bases unmatched to any gene: 6. The CDR3 is made up of 17 amino acids. CDR3 nucleotides: TGCGCCAGCAGCTTGGCCTGGGTAGCGGGAGGCTACAATGAGCAGTTCTTC. It translates to CASSLAWVAGGYNEQFF.

The chain joins TRBV5-4 to TRBJ1-1; the D is unclear. Germline V lookup: CDR1 SGHNT, CDR2 YYREEE (reference sequence). Trimming shortened V by 0 bases and J by 4 bases, and 7 bases separated the two germline ends. The CDR3 has 13 amino acids. For the CDR3, the DNA is TGTGCCAGCAGCTTGGGAGGTCGCACTGAAGCTTTCTTT. Protein product: CASSLGGRTEAFF.